These 12 T cell receptor beta chains were all obtained from the same sample, sequenced in a study of OX40 agonist ivuxolimab in advanced cancers. Only in-frame clones appear in the TCRdb table, and some are missing; sequencing was by immunoSEQ multiplex PCR. The data show 71,000 or so clones, about 88% seen once. This specimen consisted of CD4+ or CD8+ T cells sorted from blood, obtained in a trial of the OX40 agonist ivuxolimab. The receptors were sampled from an adult with an advanced solid tumor such as melanoma, head and neck, liver or kidney cancer.

This chain links TRBV1 with TRBJ2-6; the table names TRBD1, a call not compared with the DNA. TRBV1 counts as a pseudogene. This CDR3 comprises 19 residues. The CDR3 here is CTSSQPLGQGESGANVLTF. CDR3 DNA: TGCACCAGCAGCCAACCCTTGGGACAGGGAGAGTCTGGGGCCAACGTCCTGACTTTC.

The J gene is TRBJ2-7, the V gene TRBV6-1; no firm D call. The germline CDR1 and CDR2 sequences are MNHNS and SASEGT. The CDR3 consists of 11 residues. The V gene lost 5 bases and the J gene lost 1 base, with 3 bases spanning the gap. DNA for the CDR3: TGTGCCAGCAGTCCTTCCTACGAGCAGTACTTC. This translates into CASSPSYEQYF.

This rearrangement joins TRBV4-3 to TRBJ2-3; D is unclear. Germline CDR1 LGHNA, CDR2 YSLEER. V lost 0 bases to trimming and J lost 6 bases, with 10 bases between them. CDR3 size: 14 residues. CDR3 protein: CASSQDSLEDTQYF. For the CDR3, the DNA is TGCGCCAGCAGCCAAGACTCTCTAGAGGATACGCAGTATTTT.

The V call is TRBV7-9, the J call TRBJ2-1; 7 nucleotides match TRBD2. CDR3 length equals 15 residues. Germline CDR1 SEHNR, CDR2 FQNEAQ (reference sequence). V shed 2 bases, J shed 4 bases, and the junction held 5 bases outside the gene matches. The CDR3 bases are TGTGCCAGCAGCTTATCGGCGGGAGCATACAATGAGCAGTTCTTC. Its protein product is CASSLSAGAYNEQFF. Complete variable domain (other parts from reference TRBV7-9 and TRBJ2-1): DTGVSQNPRHKITKRGQNVTFRCDPISEHNRLYWYRQTLGQGPEFLTYFQNEAQLEKSRLLSDRFSAERPKGSFSTLEIQRTEQGDSAMYLCASSLSAGAYNEQFFGPGTRLTVL.

This clone has only one observation. The chain has TRBV10-1 and TRBJ2-1, with a weak D call TRBD1 (5 bases). The CDR3 consists of 15 residues. CDR1 is WNHNN, CDR2 SYGVQD, per germline (reference sequence). Deletions cut 3 bases from V and 2 bases from J, with 11 bases between. The DNA for the CDR3 is TGCGCCAGCAGTGAAGGGGTGGAGCCCTACAATGAGCAGTTCTTC. Residues: CASSEGVEPYNEQFF.

This clone was picked up one time. The rearrangement uses TRBV2 and TRBJ2-7; D is perhaps TRBD1 (5 bases). The ends were cut back, 2 bases at V and 1 base at J, with 9 bases in the middle. Germline CDR1 is SNHLY and CDR2 is FYNNEI. The CDR3 has 14 residues. CDR3 sequence (DNA): TGTGCCAGCAGTGAAAAAGGGGTTTCCTACGAGCAGTACTTC. This encodes CASSEKGVSYEQYF.

J is TRBJ1-2 and V is TRBV9; 8 nucleotides agree with TRBD1. This CDR3 is built from 15 residues. Germline assignment: CDR1 SGDLS and CDR2 YYNGEE. The J segment lost 2 bases and the V segment lost 4 bases, leaving 7 bases of the junction unmatched. CDR3 DNA: TGTGCCAGCAGCTTTGGACAGGGACAAAACTATGGCTACACCTTC. Protein product: CASSFGQGQNYGYTF.

The table lists this clone with a count of one. The CDR3 DNA is TGTGCCAGCGCACCAGGGAGCGTCCACGAGCAGTACTTC. Its translation is CASAPGSVHEQYF. The rearrangement links TRBV28 to TRBJ2-7; D tentatively reads TRBD1 or TRBD2 (5 bases each). Germline V lookup: CDR1 MDHEN, CDR2 SYDVKM. The CDR3 is 13 residues long. Trimming shortened V by 8 bases and J by 5 bases, and 16 bases separated the two germline ends.

The J gene is TRBJ1-1, the V gene TRBV11-2, with 8 nucleotides matching TRBD1. Germline V gene sequence: CDR1 SGHAT, CDR2 FQNNGV. J lost 4 bases, V lost 0 bases, and 7 bases had no gene match. The CDR3 runs to 16 residues. The CDR3 bases are TGTGCCAGCAGCTTAGATATAGGGCAGGGGGCCACTGAAGCTTTCTTT. Its translation is CASSLDIGQGATEAFF. Full variable domain (missing parts from reference TRBV11-2 and TRBJ1-1): EAGVAQSPRYKIIEKRQSVAFWCNPISGHATLYWYQQILGQGPKLLIQFQNNGVVDDSQLPKDRFSAERLKGVDSTLKIQPAKLEDSAVYLCASSLDIGQGATEAFFGQGTRLTVV.

This chain joins TRBV7-8 and TRBJ2-3; D may be TRBD2 (5 bases). The germline CDR1 and CDR2 sequences are SGHVS and FQNEAQ. The CDR3 length is 13 residues. Trimming left V 5 bases short and J 5 bases short, with 11 bases between. The CDR3 loop reads CASSPGLIDTQYF. As DNA, the CDR3 is TGTGCCAGCAGCCCAGGACTGATAGATACGCAGTATTTT. Full variable domain (remainder filled in from reference TRBV7-8 and TRBJ2-3): GAGVSQSPRYKVAKRGQDVALRCDPISGHVSLFWYQQALGQGPEFLTYFQNEAQLDKSGLPSDRFFAERPEGSVSTLKIQRTQQEDSAVYLCASSPGLIDTQYFGPGTRLTVL.

This rearrangement joins TRBV6-1 to TRBJ2-6; 7 nucleotides match TRBD1. CDR3 length equals 15 residues. The germline CDR1 and CDR2 sequences are MNHNS and SASEGT. With 4 bases clipped from V and 2 bases from J, the junction kept 2 bases outside the gene matches. The CDR3 coding sequence is TGTGCCAGCAGTGCTGACAGGGCTGGGGCCAACGTCCTGACTTTC. Its translation is CASSADRAGANVLTF.

The J gene is TRBJ2-7, the V gene TRBV6-5; the D gene is possibly TRBD2 (6 bases). Looked up from germline, CDR1 is MNHEY and CDR2 is SVGAGI. The CDR3 runs to 13 residues. Deletions cut 4 bases from V and 0 bases from J, with 7 bases between. The CDR3 DNA sequence: TGTGCCAGCAGTTCGGGAGACTCCTACGAGCAGTACTTC. Its protein product is CASSSGDSYEQYF.